The next 30 T cell receptor beta chains were all read from a single sample in a study of blood T cell repertoires in COVID-19. Sequenced by immunoSEQ multiplex PCR; TCRdb stores in-frame clones only, minus some. In the table there are over 350,000 clones, approximately 88% of which are singletons. The sequencing input was PBMCs or T cells enriched from blood (not recorded which). The origin of the receptors is a woman in her 30s with acute COVID-19.

This chain links TRBV7-8 with TRBJ2-7, with 8 bases matching TRBD1. The V gene's germline CDR1 is SGHVS and CDR2 FQNEAQ. The junction had 3 bases not matched to a gene; V was cut back by 3 bases and J by 2 bases. The CDR3 runs to 14 residues. CDR3 in DNA: TGTGCCAGCAGCTTTGCCAGGGGGCCCTACGAGCAGTACTTC. This gives the protein CASSFARGPYEQYF.

Written as DNA, the CDR3 is TGTGCCAGTAGTGAGGTTGTTGGCTCCTACAATGAGCAGTTCTTC. Translating it yields CASSEVVGSYNEQFF. J is TRBJ2-1 and V is TRBV19; D is unresolved. Between the trimmed V and J ends, which lost 5 bases and 0 bases, there was a span of 11 bases. The CDR3 is made up of 15 amino acids. CDR1 is LNHDA, CDR2 SQIVND, per germline (reference sequence).

V and J are TRBV13 and TRBJ2-1; 8 nucleotides line up with TRBD2. The CDR3 has 15 amino acids. Germline CDR1 and CDR2: PRHDT and FYEKMQ (reference sequence). V dropped 2 bases and J dropped 4; count of bases not matched to a gene: 4. The CDR3 sequence is CASSLIAGHYNEQFF. In DNA, the CDR3 is TGTGCCAGCAGCTTAATAGCGGGGCATTACAATGAGCAGTTCTTC.

The chain employs TRBV4-2 and TRBJ1-1; possible D gene TRBD1, 6 bases. The germline gives CDR1 LGHNA, CDR2 YNFKEQ. The length of the CDR3 is 14 residues. V was trimmed by 5 bases and J by 6 bases, leaving 16 bases between them. The DNA for the CDR3 is TGTGCCAGCAGCTCCACCGGGACATCCTCTGAAGCTTTCTTT. Its protein product is CASSSTGTSSEAFF.

CDR3 sequence reads: CASRFSPRPEAFF. CDR3 nucleotide sequence: TGTGCCAGCAGGTTTAGCCCGCGCCCTGAAGCTTTCTTT. The V call is TRBV27, the J call TRBJ1-1; no clear D gene. The CDR3 runs to 13 residues. Per germline, CDR1 MNHEY and CDR2 SMNVEV (reference sequence). V was cut by 6 bases and J by 6 bases, with 14 bases left in between.

The V and J genes are TRBV28 and TRBJ1-2, with 7 bases lining up with TRBD1. Unmatched junction bases numbered 9, after V lost 10 bases and J lost 4 bases. Germline V lookup: CDR1 MDHEN, CDR2 SYDVKM. CDR3 length: 13 residues. The DNA for the CDR3 is TGTGCCACCGATCGGACAGGCAGCTATGGCTACACCTTC. Encoded protein: CATDRTGSYGYTF.

This clone was recorded only once. The rearrangement links TRBV6-4 to TRBJ1-5, with 7 bases that match TRBD1. Trimming at V came to 2 bases and at J to 7 bases, leaving 11 bases not matched to a gene. Germline V gene sequence: CDR1 MRHNA, CDR2 SNTAGT. The CDR3 totals 16 residues. CDR3 residues: CASSDLPTGLIQPQHF. In DNA form, the CDR3 reads TGTGCCAGCAGTGACCTCCCGACAGGGTTAATACAGCCCCAGCATTTT.

This chain joins TRBV30 and TRBJ1-2, with D uncertain. Germline-derived CDR1 and CDR2 are GTSNPN and SVGIG (reference sequence). This CDR3 contains 16 residues. V lost 3 bases and J 3 bases, leaving 20 bases between the germline ends. The CDR3 DNA follows: TGTGCCTGGAGAGGAGGGCTGACCGGGAAGGACTATGGCTACACCTTC. This sequence encodes CAWRGGLTGKDYGYTF.

The chain uses TRBV2 and TRBJ1-6, with D possibly matching TRBD1 (5 bases). Trimming shortened V by 5 bases and J by 4 bases, and 6 bases separated the two germline ends. Germline lookup yields CDR1 SNHLY and CDR2 FYNNEI. The CDR3 is 13 residues long. Written as DNA, the CDR3 is TGTGCCAGCAGTCGACAGTATAATTCACCCCTCCACTTT. Translation gives CASSRQYNSPLHF.

This clone was observed a few times. V is TRBV10-1 and J is TRBJ2-3; D may be TRBD2 (5 bases). Germline CDR1 is WNHNN and CDR2 is SYGVQD (reference sequence). This CDR3 comprises 14 residues. Trimming stripped 5 bases from V and 4 bases from J, with 13 bases between. In DNA, the CDR3 is TGCGCCAGCAGTAGTCGGGGTAACGCAGATACGCAGTATTTT. Translation gives CASSSRGNADTQYF.

The chain is built from TRBV12-3 or TRBV12-4 and TRBJ1-5; a weak D match, TRBD1 (5 bases). The CDR3 covers 12 residues. V was clipped by 7 bases and J by 4 bases, with 8 bases between them. CDR3 nucleotides: TGTGCCAGCACCACAGGTAATCAGCCCCAGCATTTT. Protein: CASTTGNQPQHF.

A word on this clone: The sample holds other DNA sequences that translate to the same CDR3. The chain recombines TRBV11-3 with TRBJ2-1, with D unclear. V was cut by 5 bases and J by 5 bases, with 4 bases left in between. The germline CDR1 and CDR2 sequences are SGHNT and YENEEA. The CDR3 spans 11 residues. CDR3 amino acids: CASSRDNEQFF. In nucleotides, the CDR3 is TGTGCCAGCAGCCGGGACAATGAGCAGTTCTTC.

This clone showed up just once. The chain has TRBV6-6 and TRBJ1-1; D not certain. This CDR3 is 15 amino acids long. Germline lookup yields CDR1 MNHNY and CDR2 SVGAGI (reference sequence). The V end was cut by 0 bases, the J end by 4 bases, with 12 bases between. The CDR3 loop is CASSYSGGLATEAFF. In DNA form, the CDR3 reads TGTGCCAGCAGTTACTCGGGAGGGTTGGCCACTGAAGCTTTCTTT.

The chain carries TRBV5-1 and TRBJ2-7; 8 bases are a match to TRBD1. Germline loops: CDR1 SGHRS, CDR2 YFSETQ. Germline trimming cut 4 bases from V and 6 bases from J; bases unmatched to any gene: 12. The CDR3 totals 15 residues. CDR3 amino acids: CASSRTGQEDGEQYF. In DNA, the CDR3 is TGCGCCAGCAGCAGGACGGGACAGGAGGACGGCGAGCAGTACTTC.

The chain recombines TRBV9 with TRBJ1-2; 10 nucleotides align to TRBD1. The germline V gene has CDR1 SGDLS and CDR2 YYNGEE. V shed 0 bases and J 3 bases; nucleotides not matched to a gene: 2. This CDR3 spans 15 amino acids. CDR3 nucleotides: TGTGCCAGCAGCGTAGGAGGGACAGGGGACTATGGCTACACCTTC. It yields the protein CASSVGGTGDYGYTF.

The V call is TRBV5-5, the J call TRBJ1-6; no reliable D call. The CDR3 loop spans 16 amino acids. In germline, CDR1 is SGHKS, CDR2 YYEKEE (reference sequence). Deletions cut 4 bases from V and 9 bases from J, with 20 bases between. The CDR3 nucleotides read TGTGCCAGCAGCCTCTTCGTAGATACGGGGTCTTCACCCCTCCACTTT. Protein product: CASSLFVDTGSSPLHF.

V is TRBV19 and J is TRBJ2-7, with 9 bases matching TRBD1. Trimming removed 3 bases from V and 3 bases from J; junction bases left unmatched: 3. CDR1 and CDR2 from the germline V gene are LNHDA and SQIVND (reference sequence). The CDR3 runs to 14 residues. CDR3 nucleotides: TGTGCCAGTAGTATGGGGACAGGGATCTACGAGCAGTACTTC. Its translation: CASSMGTGIYEQYF.

This rearrangement joins TRBV12-5 to TRBJ2-4; D perhaps matches TRBD1 (6 bases). The CDR3 consists of 15 residues. Germline V gene lookup returns CDR1 LGHNT and CDR2 FRNRAP. Trimming pared 4 bases from V and 4 bases from J, leaving 14 bases between. Written as DNA, the CDR3 is TGTGCTAGTGGTTCACAGGACAGACATAAAAACATTCAGTACTTC. The encoded protein is CASGSQDRHKNIQYF.

As concerns this clone: The junction does not match germline at one end; this may be a read error. Other nucleotide sequences from this sample produce the same CDR3. The J gene is TRBJ2-3, the V gene TRBV5-6, with TRBD2 as a possible D gene (5 bases). CDR3 length: 17 amino acids. Germline loops: CDR1 SGHDT, CDR2 YYEEEE. The CDR3 DNA is TGTGCCAGCAGCTTTCTTGGTACGGGGTCTGGCACAGATACGCAATATTTT. Translation: CASSFLGTGSGTDTQYF.

The chain is built from TRBV7-3 and TRBJ2-6; D possibly corresponds to TRBD2 (5 bases). With 1 base removed from V and 2 bases from J, the gap between germline ends came to 9 bases. The CDR3 spans 16 residues. CDR1 and CDR2 (germline): SGHTA, FQGTGA. The CDR3 is CASSLMHGAGANVLTF. The CDR3 nucleotides are TGTGCCAGCAGCTTAATGCACGGGGCTGGGGCCAACGTCCTGACTTTC.

The V and J genes are TRBV19 and TRBJ1-3; no clear D. CDR1 is LNHDA and CDR2 is SQIVND in the germline V gene (reference sequence). The CDR3 extends over 17 amino acids. Trimming took off 1 base at V and 4 bases at J, with 17 bases between the two ends. CDR3: CASSIGPGESYGNTIYF. The CDR3 region has the DNA TGTGCCAGTAGTATAGGTCCGGGAGAGTCCTACGGAAACACCATATATTTT.

J is TRBJ2-5 and V is TRBV6-1, with 11 bases matching TRBD1. V was clipped by 4 bases and J by 0 bases; unmatched bases: 4. This CDR3 comprises 16 residues. Germline V lookup: CDR1 MNHNS, CDR2 SASEGT. The DNA of the CDR3 is TGTGCCAGCAGTGTAAGGGACAGGGGGTACCAAGAGACCCAGTACTTC. Protein product: CASSVRDRGYQETQYF.

This chain joins TRBV5-1 and TRBJ2-3; D remains ambiguous. Germline loops: CDR1 SGHRS, CDR2 YFSETQ. CDR3 length: 17 amino acids. Trimming left V 0 bases short and J 2 bases short, with 16 bases between. The CDR3 nucleotides are TGCGCCAGCAGCTTGGCGATTATGGGCTCCTACACAGATACGCAGTATTTT. Residues: CASSLAIMGSYTDTQYF.

V and J are TRBV2 and TRBJ2-7; the match to TRBD2 covers 11 bases. The CDR3 runs 16 residues. V was clipped by 4 bases and J by 3 bases; unmatched bases: 8. Germline assignment: CDR1 SNHLY and CDR2 FYNNEI. CDR3 in amino acids: CASSVETSGGVYEQYF. The CDR3 nucleotides read TGTGCCAGCAGTGTGGAAACTAGCGGGGGTGTCTACGAGCAGTACTTC.

The genes are TRBV6-1 and TRBJ1-6; D is unclear. Germline V gene sequence: CDR1 MNHNS, CDR2 SASEGT. The CDR3 is made up of 15 amino acids. V was trimmed by 1 base and J by 4 bases, leaving 8 bases between them. The CDR3 sequence is CASSEVADYNSPLHF. The CDR3 DNA is TGTGCCAGCAGTGAAGTGGCGGATTATAATTCACCCCTCCACTTT.

The rearrangement joins TRBV27 to TRBJ2-7, with TRBD1 identical over 9 bases. Germline V gene sequence: CDR1 MNHEY, CDR2 SMNVEV (reference sequence). V dropped 6 bases and J dropped 3; count of bases not matched to a gene: 12. The CDR3 length is 16 residues. CDR3 coding DNA: TGTGCCAGCAGCCGGCAACCCGGGACAGGGATCTACGAGCAGTACTTC. It translates to CASSRQPGTGIYEQYF.

The rearrangement links TRBV2 to TRBJ2-1, with D maybe TRBD2 (5 bases). Germline lookup yields CDR1 SNHLY and CDR2 FYNNEI. The V end was cut by 5 bases, the J end by 4 bases, with 9 bases between. CDR3 size: 13 residues. The CDR3 nucleotides read TGTGCCAGCAGTCCCCGGAGGTACAATGAGCAGTTCTTC. It encodes CASSPRRYNEQFF.

The V gene is TRBV5-4, the J gene TRBJ1-2; TRBD1 might be the D (6 bases). CDR1 is SGHNT and CDR2 is YYREEE in the germline V gene (reference sequence). V was shortened by 3 bases and J by 4 bases, with 19 bases between the two germline ends. The length of the CDR3 is 16 residues. In nucleotides, the CDR3 is TGTGCCAGCAGCTCCCTCCCAGGGGAGGGTCTCTATGGCTACACCTTC. Its protein product is CASSSLPGEGLYGYTF.

This clone was seen a single time. The chain uses TRBV6-6 and TRBJ1-5; TRBD1 agrees at 7 bases. Germline loops: CDR1 MNHNY, CDR2 SVGAGI (reference sequence). Losses at the gene ends were 2 bases for V and 3 bases for J; bases not matched to a gene: 7. This CDR3 has 16 residues. The CDR3, as DNA: TGTGCCAGCAGTTACCCGACAGGGAACCCCAATCAGCCCCAGCATTTT. Translation: CASSYPTGNPNQPQHF.

The chain carries TRBV19 and TRBJ2-7; 7 bases are shared with TRBD2. Germline CDR1 reads LNHDA; CDR2 reads SQIVND (reference sequence). The CDR3 runs to 15 residues. J was trimmed by 2 bases and V by 3 bases; bases with no gene match: 7. The chain's CDR3 is CASSMDLAVAYEQYF. The CDR3 nucleotides read TGTGCCAGTAGTATGGATCTAGCGGTGGCCTACGAGCAGTACTTC.